A single sample is the source of the 3 T cell receptor beta chains below, sequenced in a study of control samples from healthy donors and cancer patients. This table comes from immunoSEQ multiplex PCR, and its TCRdb copy is limited to in-frame clones, with some not included. This sample has about 89,000 clones, with around nine tenths found just once. The sequenced sample was blood. These receptors all come from a man aged 25 to 45 in good health.

V usage is TRBV19 and J usage is TRBJ1-5; possible D gene TRBD1, 5 bases. The germline V gene has CDR1 LNHDA and CDR2 SQIVND (reference sequence). The CDR3 has 13 amino acids. V lost 0 bases and J 7 bases, leaving 7 bases between the germline ends. The CDR3 DNA reads as TGTGCCAGTAGTATAGAAAAGGGGCAGCCCCAGCATTTT. Protein sequence: CASSIEKGQPQHF. Drawing the rest from reference TRBV19 and TRBJ1-5, the complete variable domain is DGGITQSPKYLFRKEGQNVTLSCEQNLNHDAMYWYRQDPGQGLRLIYYSQIVNDFQKGDIAEGYSVSREKKESFPLTVTSAQKNPTAFYLCASSIEKGQPQHFGDGTRLSIL.

The J gene is TRBJ2-4, the V gene TRBV7-6, with D possibly being TRBD2 (6 bases). The CDR3 contains 14 residues. The germline V gene has CDR1 SGHVS and CDR2 FNYEAQ. V was trimmed by 2 bases and J by 5 bases, leaving 10 bases between them. Written as DNA, the CDR3 is TGTGCCAGCAGCTTATCTCCGGGAGAAAACATTCAGTACTTC. Translated, it gives CASSLSPGENIQYF.

This clone came up a few times. The J gene is TRBJ2-3, the V gene TRBV7-2, with 15 bases matching TRBD2. V lost 5 bases and J lost 7; bases outside the gene matches: 4. This CDR3 contains 15 residues. Germline loops: CDR1 SGHTA, CDR2 FQGNSA. CDR3 amino acids: CASSPGTSGGNTQYF. CDR3 sequence (DNA): TGTGCCAGCAGCCCTGGGACTAGCGGGGGGAATACGCAGTATTTT.